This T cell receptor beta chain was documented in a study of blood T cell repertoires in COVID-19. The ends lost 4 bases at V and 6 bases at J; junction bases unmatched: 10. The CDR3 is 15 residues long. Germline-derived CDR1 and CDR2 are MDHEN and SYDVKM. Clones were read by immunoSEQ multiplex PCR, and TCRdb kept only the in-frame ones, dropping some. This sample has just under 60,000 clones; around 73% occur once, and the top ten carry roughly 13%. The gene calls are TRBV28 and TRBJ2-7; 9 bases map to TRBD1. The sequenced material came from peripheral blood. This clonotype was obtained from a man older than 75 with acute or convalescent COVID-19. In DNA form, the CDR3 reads TGTGCCAGCAGTTCTTACAGGGGGCGGGTAGCCGAGCAGTACTTC. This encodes CASSSYRGRVAEQYF.